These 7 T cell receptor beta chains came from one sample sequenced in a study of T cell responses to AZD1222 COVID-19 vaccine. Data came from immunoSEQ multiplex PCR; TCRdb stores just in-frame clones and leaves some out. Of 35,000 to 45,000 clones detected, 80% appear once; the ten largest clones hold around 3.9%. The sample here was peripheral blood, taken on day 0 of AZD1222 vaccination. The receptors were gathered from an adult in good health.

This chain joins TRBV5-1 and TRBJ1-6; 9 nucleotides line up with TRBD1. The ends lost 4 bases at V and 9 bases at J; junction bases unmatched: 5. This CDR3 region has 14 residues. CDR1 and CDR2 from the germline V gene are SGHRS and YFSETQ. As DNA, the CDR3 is TGCGCCAGCAGCCCGGGACAGGGTCGTTCACCCCTCCACTTT. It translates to CASSPGQGRSPLHF. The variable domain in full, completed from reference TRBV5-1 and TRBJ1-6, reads KAGVTQTPRYLIKTRGQQVTLSCSPISGHRSVSWYQQTPGQGLQFLFEYFSETQRNKGNFPGRFSGRQFSNSRSEMNVSTLELGDSALYLCASSPGQGRSPLHFGNGTRLTVT.

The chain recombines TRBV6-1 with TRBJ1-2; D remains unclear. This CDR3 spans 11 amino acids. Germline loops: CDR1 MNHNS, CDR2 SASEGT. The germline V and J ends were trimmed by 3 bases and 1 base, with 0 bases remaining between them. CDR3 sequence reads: CASSDNYGYTF. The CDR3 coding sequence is TGTGCCAGCAGTGATAACTATGGCTACACCTTC.

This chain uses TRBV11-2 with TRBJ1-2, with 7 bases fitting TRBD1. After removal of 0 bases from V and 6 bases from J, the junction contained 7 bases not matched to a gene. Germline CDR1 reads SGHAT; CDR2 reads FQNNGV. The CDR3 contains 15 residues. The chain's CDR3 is CASSLDNFQGDGYTF. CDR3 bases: TGTGCCAGCAGCTTAGATAACTTCCAGGGGGATGGCTACACCTTC.

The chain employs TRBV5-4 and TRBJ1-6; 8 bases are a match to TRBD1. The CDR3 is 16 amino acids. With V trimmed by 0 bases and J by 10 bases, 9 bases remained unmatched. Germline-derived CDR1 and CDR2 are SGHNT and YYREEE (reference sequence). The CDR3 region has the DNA TGTGCCAGCAGCTTGGATCAGGGGGCAAGTAACTCACCCCTCCACTTT. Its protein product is CASSLDQGASNSPLHF.

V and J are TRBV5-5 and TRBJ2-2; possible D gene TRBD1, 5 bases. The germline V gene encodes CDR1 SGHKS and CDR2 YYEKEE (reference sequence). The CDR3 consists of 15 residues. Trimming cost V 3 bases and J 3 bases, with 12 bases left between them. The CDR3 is CASSWGRTHTGELFF. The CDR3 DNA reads TGTGCCAGCAGCTGGGGCCGGACACACACCGGGGAGCTGTTTTTT.

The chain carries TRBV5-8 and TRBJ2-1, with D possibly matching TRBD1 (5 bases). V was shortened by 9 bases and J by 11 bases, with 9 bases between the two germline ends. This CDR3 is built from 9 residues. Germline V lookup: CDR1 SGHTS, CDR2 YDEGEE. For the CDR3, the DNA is TGTGCCATTGGACATAAGCAGTTCTTC. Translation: CAIGHKQFF.

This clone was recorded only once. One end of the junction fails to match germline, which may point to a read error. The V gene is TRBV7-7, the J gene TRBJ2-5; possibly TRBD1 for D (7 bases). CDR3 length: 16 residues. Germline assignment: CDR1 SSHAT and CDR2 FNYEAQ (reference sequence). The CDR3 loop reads CASSPLVAGGQETQYF. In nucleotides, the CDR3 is TGTGCTAGCAGCCCTCTCGTTGCAGGGGGGCAAGAGACCCAGTACTTC.